Listed below are T cell receptor beta chains from one sample, sequenced in a study of T cell repertoires in cytomegalovirus infection. TCRdb reprocessed the reads via MiXCR and lists one record per CDR3 protein. The sample lists roughly 800,000 distinct CDR3 sequences; just under 30% were seen once. No antigen is known for these receptors. The starting material was cultured CD8+ T cells from PBMCs, obtained from culture after CMV antigen stimulation. These receptors were taken from a human donor in good health (CMV status not recorded). Some clones in this sample may be carry-over from other donors' samples. CDR3s include the opening cysteine and the closing phenylalanine or tryptophan. Fields, in order: D gene, CDR3 length, V gene, clone size, CDR3 protein. D genes are given only for firm matches. Where a row states a size, it is once, few, many or the class of an expanded clone; other rows omit it.

>TRBD2|18|TRBV6-6|-
CASRSLTSGGSSYNEQFF
>TRBD1|12|TRBV29-1|few
CSVDLGTGSYTF
>-|19|TRBV6-5|many
CASSYSYSRESPLSYEQYF
>TRBD2|15|TRBV19|-
CASHFETSGGNEQFF
>-|11|TRBV7-9|few
CASSPFDTQYF
>TRBD1|12|TRBV28|once
CATAGGLYEQYF
>-|15|TRBV7-9|-
CASSLPEESGNTIYF
>-|13|TRBV7-2|many
CASSLGWGTEAFF
>-|13|TRBV7-6|few
CASSLEVTETQYF
>TRBD1|11|TRBV28|-
CASSFRGQLFF
>TRBD2|16|TRBV6-5|-
CASSYLPSGAEETQYF
>TRBD1|15|TRBV5-1|-
CASSIDRGGNYGYTF
>TRBD1|14|TRBV12-3/TRBV12-4|many
CASRVGQGVTEAFF
>-|15|TRBV7-2|-
CASSPRGGGVEKLFF
>-|15|TRBV6-5|-
CASSLQQPNTGELFF
>TRBD1|16|TRBV7-6|few
CASSRITGEVNTEAFF
>TRBD1|14|TRBV7-9|many
CASSLDRGLNGYTF
>-|13|TRBV12-3/TRBV12-4|few
CASTPTPATAQYF
>-|16|TRBV7-6|-
CASSPARGARSYEQYF
>TRBD1|15|TRBV6-5|once
CASSIQGAVNSPLHF
>TRBD1|17|TRBV7-2|many
CASSLVSQWTGDTEAFF
>TRBD1|18|TRBV12-3/TRBV12-4|-
CASMGPGQGVPGANVLTF
>-|12|TRBV6-2/TRBV6-3|-
CASSAPALEAFF
>TRBD2|17|TRBV27|few
CASSLWGGGAVTDTQYF
>-|18|TRBV6-2/TRBV6-3|few
CASSYPSGGAEDDTEAFF
>TRBD1|17|TRBV7-6|-
CASSSETLTGRRNTIYF
>TRBD1|18|TRBV3-1|-
CASSRPPEGQGAFGELFF
>TRBD2|15|TRBV7-6|many
CASSSRYRGGGELFF